This T cell receptor beta chain is drawn from a study of cytomegalovirus exposure and HLA in healthy donors. Both 60 Vbeta primers and 13 Jbeta primers went into the PCR. The table came from immunoSEQ multiplex PCR; TCRdb's copy has only in-frame clones and leaves some out. The sample has around 130,000 clones, 75% to 85% seen once; the top ten hold just over 2.5%. The V and J ends lost 4 bases and 4 bases, in that order; junction bases with no gene match: 13. The CDR3 is 18 amino acids. In germline, CDR1 is MRHNA, CDR2 SNTAGT. Specimen: PBMCs. The chain uses TRBV6-4 and TRBJ2-3; 11 nucleotides agree with TRBD2. The sequence was collected from a man aged 30 to 39 in good health and CMV-seronegative. Here the CDR3 DNA reads TGTGCCAGCAGTGTTTTAGGTCTAGCGGGAGGAGTAGCAGATACGCAGTATTTT. Protein sequence: CASSVLGLAGGVADTQYF.